This TCR beta chain was recovered during a study of regulatory T cells in long-lasting Graves disease. iRepertoire HTBI primers and Arm-PCR of CDR3 regions built TCR beta libraries. TCRdb analysed the multiplex PCR reads with MiXCR anew, one entry per CDR3 protein. The data show hundreds of thousands of distinct CDR3 sequences, less than 25% seen once. A single count supports this clonotype. Time point in this sample: persistent/refractory GD, antithyroid drugs over 5 years with positive TRAb. Generation of the TCR library employed RNA extracted from PBMCs. V lost 0 bases to trimming and J lost 6 bases, with 12 bases between them. This CDR3 contains 15 residues. Germline CDR1 LNHNV, CDR2 YYDKDF (reference sequence).

Here the sequenced sample was peripheral blood mononuclear cells (PBMCs), taken when the disease was refractory, from a patient treated with antithyroid drugs. This receptor was identified in a female donor with Graves disease. V gene TRBV15 combines with J gene TRBJ2-1, with unresolved D. The CDR3 DNA is TGTGCCACCAGCAGAGAGGGCCCTAGGTCCAATGAGCAGTTCTTC. This encodes CATSREGPRSNEQFF.